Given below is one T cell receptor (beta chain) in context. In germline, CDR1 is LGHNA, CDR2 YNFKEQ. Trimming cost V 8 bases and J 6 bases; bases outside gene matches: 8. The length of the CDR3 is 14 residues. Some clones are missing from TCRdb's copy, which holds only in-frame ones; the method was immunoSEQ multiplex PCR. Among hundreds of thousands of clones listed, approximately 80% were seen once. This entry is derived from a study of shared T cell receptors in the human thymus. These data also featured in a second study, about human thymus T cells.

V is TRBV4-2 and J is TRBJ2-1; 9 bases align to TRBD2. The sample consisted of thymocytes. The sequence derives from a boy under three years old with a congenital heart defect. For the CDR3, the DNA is TGTGCCAGCGGCCCGGGACTAGCTTCCAATGAGCAGTTCTTC. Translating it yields CASGPGLASNEQFF.